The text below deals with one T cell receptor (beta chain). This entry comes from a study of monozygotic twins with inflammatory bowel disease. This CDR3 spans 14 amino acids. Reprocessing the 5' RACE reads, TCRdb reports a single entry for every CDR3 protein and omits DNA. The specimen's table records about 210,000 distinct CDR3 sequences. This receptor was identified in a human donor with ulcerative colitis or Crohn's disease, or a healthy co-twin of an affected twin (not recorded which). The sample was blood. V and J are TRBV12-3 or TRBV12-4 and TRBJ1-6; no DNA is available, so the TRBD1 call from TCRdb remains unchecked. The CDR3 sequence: CASSLKGFASPLHF.